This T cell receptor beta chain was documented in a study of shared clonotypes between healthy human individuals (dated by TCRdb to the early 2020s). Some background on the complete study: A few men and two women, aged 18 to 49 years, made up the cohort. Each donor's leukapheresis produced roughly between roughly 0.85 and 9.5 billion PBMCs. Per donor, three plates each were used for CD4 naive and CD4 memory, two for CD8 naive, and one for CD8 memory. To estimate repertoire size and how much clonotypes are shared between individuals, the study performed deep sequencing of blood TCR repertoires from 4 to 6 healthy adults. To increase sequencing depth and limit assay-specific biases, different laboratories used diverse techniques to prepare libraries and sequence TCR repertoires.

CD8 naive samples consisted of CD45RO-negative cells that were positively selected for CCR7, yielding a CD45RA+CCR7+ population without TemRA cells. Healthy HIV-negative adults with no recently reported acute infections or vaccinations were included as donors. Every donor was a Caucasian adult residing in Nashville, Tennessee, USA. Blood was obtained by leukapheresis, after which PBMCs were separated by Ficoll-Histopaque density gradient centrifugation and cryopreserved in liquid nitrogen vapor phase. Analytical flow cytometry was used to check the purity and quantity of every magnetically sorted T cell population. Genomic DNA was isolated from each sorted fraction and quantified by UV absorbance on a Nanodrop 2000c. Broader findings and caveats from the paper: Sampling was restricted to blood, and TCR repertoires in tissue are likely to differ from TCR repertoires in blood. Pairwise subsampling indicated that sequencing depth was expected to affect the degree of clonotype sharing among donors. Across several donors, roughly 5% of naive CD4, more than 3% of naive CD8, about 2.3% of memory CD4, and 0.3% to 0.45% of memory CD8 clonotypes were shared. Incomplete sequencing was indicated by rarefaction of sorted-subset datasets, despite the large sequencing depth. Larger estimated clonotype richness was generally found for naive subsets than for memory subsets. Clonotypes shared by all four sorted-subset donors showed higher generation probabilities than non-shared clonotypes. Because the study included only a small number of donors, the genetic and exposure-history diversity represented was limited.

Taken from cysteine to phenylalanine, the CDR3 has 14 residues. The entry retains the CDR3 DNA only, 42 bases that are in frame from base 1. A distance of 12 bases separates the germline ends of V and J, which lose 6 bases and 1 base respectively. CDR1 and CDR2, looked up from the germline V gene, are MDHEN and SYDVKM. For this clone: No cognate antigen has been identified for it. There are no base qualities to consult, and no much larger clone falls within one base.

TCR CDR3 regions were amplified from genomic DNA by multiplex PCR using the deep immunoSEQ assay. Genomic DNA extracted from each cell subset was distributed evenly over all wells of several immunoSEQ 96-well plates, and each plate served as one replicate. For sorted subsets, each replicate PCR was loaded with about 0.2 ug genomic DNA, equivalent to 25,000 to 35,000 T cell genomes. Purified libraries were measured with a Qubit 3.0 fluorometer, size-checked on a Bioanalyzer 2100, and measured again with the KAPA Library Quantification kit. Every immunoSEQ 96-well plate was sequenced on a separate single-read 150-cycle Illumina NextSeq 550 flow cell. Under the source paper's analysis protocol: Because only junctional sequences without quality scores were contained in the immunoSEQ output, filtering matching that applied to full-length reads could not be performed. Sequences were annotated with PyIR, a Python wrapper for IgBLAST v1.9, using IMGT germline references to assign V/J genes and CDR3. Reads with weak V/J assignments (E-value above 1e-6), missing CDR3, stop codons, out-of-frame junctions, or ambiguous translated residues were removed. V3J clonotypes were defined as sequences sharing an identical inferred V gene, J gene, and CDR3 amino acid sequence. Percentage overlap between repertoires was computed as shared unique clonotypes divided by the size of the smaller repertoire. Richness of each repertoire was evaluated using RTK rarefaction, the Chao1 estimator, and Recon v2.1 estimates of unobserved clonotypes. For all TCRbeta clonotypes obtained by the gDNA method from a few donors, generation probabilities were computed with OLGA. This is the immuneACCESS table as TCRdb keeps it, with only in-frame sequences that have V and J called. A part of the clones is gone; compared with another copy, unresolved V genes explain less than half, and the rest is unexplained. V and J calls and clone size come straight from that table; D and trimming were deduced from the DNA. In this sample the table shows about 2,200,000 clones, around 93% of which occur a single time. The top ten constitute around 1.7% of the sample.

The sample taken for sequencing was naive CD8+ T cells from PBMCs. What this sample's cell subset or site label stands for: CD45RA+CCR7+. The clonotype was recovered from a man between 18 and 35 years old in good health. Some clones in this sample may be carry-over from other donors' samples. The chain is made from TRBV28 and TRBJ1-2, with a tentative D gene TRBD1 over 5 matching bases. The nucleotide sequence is TGTGCCAGCAGGGGATCGGGGGGTAACTATGGCTACACCTTC. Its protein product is CASRGSGGNYGYTF.